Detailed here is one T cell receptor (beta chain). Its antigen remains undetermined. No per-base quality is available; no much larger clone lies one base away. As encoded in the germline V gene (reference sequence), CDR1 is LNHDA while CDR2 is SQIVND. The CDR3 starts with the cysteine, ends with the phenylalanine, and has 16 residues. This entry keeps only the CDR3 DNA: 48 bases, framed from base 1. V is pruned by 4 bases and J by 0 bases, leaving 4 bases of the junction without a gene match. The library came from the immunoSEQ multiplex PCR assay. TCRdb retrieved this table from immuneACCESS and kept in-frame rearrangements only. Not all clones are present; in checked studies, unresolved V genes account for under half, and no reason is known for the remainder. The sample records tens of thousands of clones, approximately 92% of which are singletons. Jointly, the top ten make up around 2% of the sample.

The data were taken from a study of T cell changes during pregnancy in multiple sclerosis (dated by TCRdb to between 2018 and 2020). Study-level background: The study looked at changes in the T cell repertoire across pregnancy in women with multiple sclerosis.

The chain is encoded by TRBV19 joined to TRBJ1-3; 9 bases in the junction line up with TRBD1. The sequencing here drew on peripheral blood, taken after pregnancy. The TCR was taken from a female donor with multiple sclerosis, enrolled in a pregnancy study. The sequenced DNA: TGTGCCAGTAGTAATACAGGGGGCAGCTCTGGAAACACCATATATTTT. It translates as CASSNTGGSSGNTIYF.